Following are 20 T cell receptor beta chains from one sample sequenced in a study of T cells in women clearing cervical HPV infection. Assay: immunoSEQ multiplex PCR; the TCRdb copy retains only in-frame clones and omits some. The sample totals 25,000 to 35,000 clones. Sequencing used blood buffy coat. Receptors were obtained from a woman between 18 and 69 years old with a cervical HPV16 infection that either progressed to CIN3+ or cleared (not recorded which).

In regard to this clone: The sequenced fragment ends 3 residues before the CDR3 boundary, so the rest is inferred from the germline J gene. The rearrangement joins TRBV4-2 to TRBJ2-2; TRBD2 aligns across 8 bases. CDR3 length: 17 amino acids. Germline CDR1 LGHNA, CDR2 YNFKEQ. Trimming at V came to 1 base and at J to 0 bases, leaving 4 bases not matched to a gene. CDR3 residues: CASSQVSGGTNTGELFF. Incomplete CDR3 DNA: TGTGCCAGCAGCCAAGTCAGCGGGGGAACGAACACCGGGGAG.

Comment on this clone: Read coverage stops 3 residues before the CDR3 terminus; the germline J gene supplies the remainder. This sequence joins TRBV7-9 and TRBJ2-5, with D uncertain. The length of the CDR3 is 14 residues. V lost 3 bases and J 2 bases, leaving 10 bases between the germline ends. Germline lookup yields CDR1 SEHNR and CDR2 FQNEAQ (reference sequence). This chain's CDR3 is CASSFGLGQETQYF. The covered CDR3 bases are TGTGCCAGCAGCTTCGGTCTTGGTCAAGAGACC. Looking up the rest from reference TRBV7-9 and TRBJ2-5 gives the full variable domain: DTGVSQNPRHKITKRGQNVTFRCDPISEHNRLYWYRQTLGQGPEFLTYFQNEAQLEKSRLLSDRFSAERPKGSFSTLEIQRTEQGDSAMYLCASSFGLGQETQYFGPGTRLLVL.

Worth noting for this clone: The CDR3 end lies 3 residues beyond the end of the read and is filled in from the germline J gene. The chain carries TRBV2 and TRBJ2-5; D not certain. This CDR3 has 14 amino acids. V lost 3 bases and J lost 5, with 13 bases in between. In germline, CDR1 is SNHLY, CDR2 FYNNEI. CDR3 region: CASSDNRAMETQYF. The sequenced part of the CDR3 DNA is TGTGCCAGCAGTGATAACCGAGCGATGGAGACC. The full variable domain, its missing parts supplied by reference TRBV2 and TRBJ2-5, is EPEVTQTPSHQVTQMGQEVILRCVPISNHLYFYWYRQILGQKVEFLVSFYNNEISEKSEIFDDQFSVERPDGSNFTLKIRSTKLEDSAMYFCASSDNRAMETQYFGPGTRLLVL.

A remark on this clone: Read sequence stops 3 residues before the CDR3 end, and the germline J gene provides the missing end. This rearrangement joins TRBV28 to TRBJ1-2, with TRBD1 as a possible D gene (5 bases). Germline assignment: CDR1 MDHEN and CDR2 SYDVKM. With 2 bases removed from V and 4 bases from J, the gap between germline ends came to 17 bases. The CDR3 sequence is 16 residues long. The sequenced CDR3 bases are TGTGCCAGCAGTTTAGTCGTCCGGGGGGTGGCCTATGGC. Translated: CASSLVVRGVAYG. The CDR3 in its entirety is CASSLVVRGVAYGYTF.

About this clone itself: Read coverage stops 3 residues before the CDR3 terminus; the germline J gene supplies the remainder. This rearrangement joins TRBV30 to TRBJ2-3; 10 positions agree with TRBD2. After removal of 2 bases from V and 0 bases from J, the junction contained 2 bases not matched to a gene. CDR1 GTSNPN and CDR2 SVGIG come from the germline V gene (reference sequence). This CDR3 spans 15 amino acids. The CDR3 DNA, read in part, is TGTGCCTGGAGTCAACTAGCGGGAAGCACAGATACG. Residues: CAWSQLAGSTDT. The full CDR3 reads CAWSQLAGSTDTQYF.

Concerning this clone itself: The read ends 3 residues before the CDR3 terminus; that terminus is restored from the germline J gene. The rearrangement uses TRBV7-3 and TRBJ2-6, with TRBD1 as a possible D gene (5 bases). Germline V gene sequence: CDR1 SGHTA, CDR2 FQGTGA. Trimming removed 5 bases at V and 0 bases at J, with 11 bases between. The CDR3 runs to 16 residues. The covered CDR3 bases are TGTGCCAGCAGCCTGACAGCCAACTCTGGGGCCAACGTC. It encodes CASSLTANSGANV. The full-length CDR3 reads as CASSLTANSGANVLTF.

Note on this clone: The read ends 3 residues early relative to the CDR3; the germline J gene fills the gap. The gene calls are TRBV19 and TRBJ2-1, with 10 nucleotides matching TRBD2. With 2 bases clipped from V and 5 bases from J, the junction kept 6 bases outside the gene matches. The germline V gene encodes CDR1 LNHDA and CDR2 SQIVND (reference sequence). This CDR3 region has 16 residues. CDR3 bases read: TGTGCCAGTAGTATAATGGCTAGCGGGAGAAACAATGAG. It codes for CASSIMASGRNNE. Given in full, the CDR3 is CASSIMASGRNNEQFF. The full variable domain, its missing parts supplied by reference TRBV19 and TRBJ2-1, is DGGITQSPKYLFRKEGQNVTLSCEQNLNHDAMYWYRQDPGQGLRLIYYSQIVNDFQKGDIAEGYSVSREKKESFPLTVTSAQKNPTAFYLCASSIMASGRNNEQFFGPGTRLTVL.

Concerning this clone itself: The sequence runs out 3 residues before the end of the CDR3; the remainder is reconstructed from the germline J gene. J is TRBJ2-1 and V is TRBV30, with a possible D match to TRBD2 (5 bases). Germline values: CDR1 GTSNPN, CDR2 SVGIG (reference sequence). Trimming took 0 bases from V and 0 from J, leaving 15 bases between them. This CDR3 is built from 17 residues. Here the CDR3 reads CAWSVLSAELSYNEQFF. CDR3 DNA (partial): TGTGCCTGGAGTGTACTTAGCGCGGAACTCTCCTACAATGAG.

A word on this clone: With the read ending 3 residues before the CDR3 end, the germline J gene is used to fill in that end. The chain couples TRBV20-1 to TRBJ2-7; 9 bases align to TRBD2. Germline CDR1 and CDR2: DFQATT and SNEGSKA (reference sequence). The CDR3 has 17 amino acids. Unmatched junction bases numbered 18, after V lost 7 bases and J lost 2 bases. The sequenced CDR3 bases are TGCAGTGTTTGGCGGGAGGGCCTAGAGGCCACACCCTACGAG. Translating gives CSVWREGLEATPYE. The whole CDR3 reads CSVWREGLEATPYEQYF.

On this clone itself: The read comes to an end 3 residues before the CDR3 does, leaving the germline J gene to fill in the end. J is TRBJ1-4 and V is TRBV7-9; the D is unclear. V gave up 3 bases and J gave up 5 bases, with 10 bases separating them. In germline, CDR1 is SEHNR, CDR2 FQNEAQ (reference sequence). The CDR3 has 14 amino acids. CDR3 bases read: TGTGCCAGCAGCTTGGGCAGGATAAATGAAAAA. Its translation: CASSLGRINEK. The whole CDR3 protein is CASSLGRINEKLFF.

The CDR3 region is CASSITGPMGYTF. Incomplete CDR3 DNA: TGTGCCAGCAGCATAACAGGGCCCATGGGC. The J gene is TRBJ1-2, the V gene TRBV7-8; the D gene is possibly TRBD1 (6 bases). The DNA ends 3 residues before the CDR3 does, and the rest of the CDR3 is filled in from the germline J gene. Germline V gene sequence: CDR1 SGHVS, CDR2 FQNEAQ. The CDR3 consists of 13 residues.

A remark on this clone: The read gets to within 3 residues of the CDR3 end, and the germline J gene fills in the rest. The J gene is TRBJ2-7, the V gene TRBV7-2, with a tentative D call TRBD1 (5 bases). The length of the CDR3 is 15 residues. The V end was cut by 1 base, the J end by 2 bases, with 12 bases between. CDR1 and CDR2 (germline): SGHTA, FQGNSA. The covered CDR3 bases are TGTGCCAGCAGCTTAGTCGAAAGGGGAACCTACGAG. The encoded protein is CASSLVERGTYE. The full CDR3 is CASSLVERGTYEQYF.

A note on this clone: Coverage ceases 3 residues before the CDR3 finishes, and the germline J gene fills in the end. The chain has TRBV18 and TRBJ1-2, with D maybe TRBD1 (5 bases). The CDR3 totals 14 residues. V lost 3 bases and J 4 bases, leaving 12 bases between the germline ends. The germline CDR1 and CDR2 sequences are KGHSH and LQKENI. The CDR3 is CASSPLGGGYGYTF. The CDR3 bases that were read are TGTGCCAGCTCACCCCTCGGGGGGGGCTATGGC.

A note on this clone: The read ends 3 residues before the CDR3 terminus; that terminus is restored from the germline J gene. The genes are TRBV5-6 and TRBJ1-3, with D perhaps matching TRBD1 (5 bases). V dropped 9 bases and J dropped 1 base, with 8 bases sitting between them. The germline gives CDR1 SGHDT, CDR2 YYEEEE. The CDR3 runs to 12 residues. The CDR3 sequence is CATQGSGNTIYF. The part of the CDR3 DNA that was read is TGTGCCACCCAGGGATCTGGAAACACC.

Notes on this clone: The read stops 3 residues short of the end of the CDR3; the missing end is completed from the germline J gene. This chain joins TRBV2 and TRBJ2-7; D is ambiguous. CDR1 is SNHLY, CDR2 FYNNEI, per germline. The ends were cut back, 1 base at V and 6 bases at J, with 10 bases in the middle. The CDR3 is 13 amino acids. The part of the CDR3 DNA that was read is TGTGCCAGCAGTGAAGAAGCTAGAGGCGAG. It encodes CASSEEARGE. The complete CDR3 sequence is CASSEEARGEQYF.

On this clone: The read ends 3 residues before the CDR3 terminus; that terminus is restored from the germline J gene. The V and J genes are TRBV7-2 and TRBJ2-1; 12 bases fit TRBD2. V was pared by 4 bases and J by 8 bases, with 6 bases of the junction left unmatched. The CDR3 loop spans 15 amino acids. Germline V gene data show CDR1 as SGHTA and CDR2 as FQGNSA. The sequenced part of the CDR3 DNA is TGTGCCAGCAGCTACTCTAGCGGGGGGGCAGATGAG. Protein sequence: CASSYSSGGADE. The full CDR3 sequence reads CASSYSSGGADEQFF.

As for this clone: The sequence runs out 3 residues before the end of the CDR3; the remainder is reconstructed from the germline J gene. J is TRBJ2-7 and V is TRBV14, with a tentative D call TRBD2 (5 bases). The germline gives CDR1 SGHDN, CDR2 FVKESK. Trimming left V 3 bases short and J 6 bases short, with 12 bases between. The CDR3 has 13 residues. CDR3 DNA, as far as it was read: TGTGCCAGCAGCCAGTATCCAGGAGGCGAG. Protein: CASSQYPGGE. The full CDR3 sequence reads CASSQYPGGEQYF.

CDR3 amino acids: CASSLGHNTGELFF. CDR3 DNA (partial): TGTGCCAGCAGCTTAGGGCATAACACCGGGGAG. The chain recombines TRBV7-3 with TRBJ2-2; no clear D gene. The read comes to an end 3 residues before the CDR3 does, leaving the germline J gene to fill in the end. CDR1 SGHTA and CDR2 FQGTGA come from the germline V gene. V lost 2 bases and J lost 2, with 6 bases in between. The CDR3 runs to 14 residues.

The CDR3 DNA, read in part, is TGTGCCAGCTCACCTACAGGTTCCGGGGAG. The encoded protein is CASSPTGSGE. The CDR3 reads in full as CASSPTGSGELFF. The rearrangement links TRBV18 to TRBJ2-2, with D maybe TRBD1 (5 bases). The CDR3 end falls 3 residues outside the read, so it is completed with the germline J gene. Germline values: CDR1 KGHSH, CDR2 LQKENI. The CDR3 is 13 residues long. The V end was cut by 3 bases, the J end by 6 bases, with 8 bases between.

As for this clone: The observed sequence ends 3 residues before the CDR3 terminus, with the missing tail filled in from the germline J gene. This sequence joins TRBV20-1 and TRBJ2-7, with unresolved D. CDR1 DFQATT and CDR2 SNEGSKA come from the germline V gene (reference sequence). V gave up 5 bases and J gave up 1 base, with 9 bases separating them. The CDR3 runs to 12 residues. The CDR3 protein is CSAFSPSYEQYF. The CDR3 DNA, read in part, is TGCAGTGCTTTTTCCCCTTCCTACGAG.